The 5 T cell receptor beta chains listed next were all sequenced from one sample in a study of T cell changes during pregnancy in multiple sclerosis. Profiling relied on immunoSEQ multiplex PCR, and the TCRdb table lists in-frame clones only, not all of them. This table holds just under 65,000 clones, about nine tenths found once. This specimen consisted of peripheral blood, obtained after pregnancy. The receptors here all came from a female donor in good health, enrolled as a control in a pregnancy study.

The gene calls are TRBV7-3 and TRBJ2-3; maybe TRBD2 (5 bases). This CDR3 is 15 amino acids long. V shed 4 bases and J shed 3 bases, with 14 bases lying between them. Germline CDR1 and CDR2: SGHTA and FQGTGA. CDR3 sequence: CASSWVASRTDTQYF. In DNA, the CDR3 is TGTGCCAGCAGCTGGGTAGCGAGTAGAACAGATACGCAGTATTTT. The whole variable domain, remainder taken from reference TRBV7-3 and TRBJ2-3, is GAGVSQTPSNKVTEKGKYVELRCDPISGHTALYWYRQSLGQGPEFLIYFQGTGAADDSGLPNDRFFAVRPEGSVSTLKIQRTERGDSAVYLCASSWVASRTDTQYFGPGTRLTVL.

With regard to this clone: Sequence at one end of the junction differs from germline and may be a read error. This chain uses TRBV11-3 with TRBJ1-2; D is possibly TRBD1 (5 bases). Germline assignment: CDR1 SGHNT and CDR2 YENEEA. This CDR3 is built from 12 residues. CDR3 nucleotide sequence: TGTGCCAGCAGCCTAGACAGCTATGGCTACACCTTC. This translates into CASSLDSYGYTF.

This clone has only one observation. The rearrangement links TRBV30 to TRBJ2-1, with D possibly matching TRBD1 (6 bases). CDR3 length: 15 amino acids. Per germline, CDR1 GTSNPN and CDR2 SVGIG (reference sequence). The germline V and J ends were trimmed by 0 bases and 5 bases, with 14 bases remaining between them. The CDR3 is CAWSVRGRLNNEQFF. The CDR3 region has the DNA TGTGCCTGGAGTGTAAGGGGGAGACTTAACAATGAGCAGTTCTTC. Together with reference TRBV30 and TRBJ2-1, the CDR3 gives the full variable domain: SQTIHQWPATLVQPVGSPLSLECTVEGTSNPNLYWYRQAAGRGLQLLFYSVGIGQISSEVPQNLSASRPQDRQFILSSKKLLLSDSGFYLCAWSVRGRLNNEQFFGPGTRLTVL.

CDR3 protein: CASSTGYGEKLFF. CDR3 nucleotide sequence: TGTGCCAGCAGTACAGGGTATGGAGAAAAACTGTTTTTT. The chain joins TRBV7-9 to TRBJ1-4, with a weak D call TRBD1 (6 bases). CDR1 is SEHNR and CDR2 is FQNEAQ in the germline V gene (reference sequence). CDR3 length: 13 residues. V lost 6 bases and J lost 8, with 13 bases in between.

This chain links TRBV5-1 with TRBJ1-1; no firm D call. CDR3 length: 15 residues. Germline V gene data show CDR1 as SGHRS and CDR2 as YFSETQ. The V and J ends lost 2 bases and 0 bases respectively, with 11 bases between them. The CDR3 region is CASSFAGGVNTEAFF. DNA for the CDR3: TGCGCCAGCAGCTTTGCAGGCGGGGTGAACACTGAAGCTTTCTTT.